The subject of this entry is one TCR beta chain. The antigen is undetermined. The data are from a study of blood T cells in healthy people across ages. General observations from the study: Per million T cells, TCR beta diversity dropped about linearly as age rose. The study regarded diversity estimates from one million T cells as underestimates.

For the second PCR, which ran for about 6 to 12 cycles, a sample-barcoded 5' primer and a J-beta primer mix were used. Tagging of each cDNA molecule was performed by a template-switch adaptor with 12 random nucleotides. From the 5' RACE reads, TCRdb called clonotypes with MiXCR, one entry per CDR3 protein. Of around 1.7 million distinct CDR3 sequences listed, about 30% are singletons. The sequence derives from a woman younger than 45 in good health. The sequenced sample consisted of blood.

This CDR3 reads CASSTNSGRAHEQYF. The CDR3 bases are TGTGCCAGCAGCACAAATAGCGGGAGGGCCCACGAGCAGTACTTC. This chain connects TRBV7-8 to TRBJ2-7; 11 bases are a match to TRBD2. The CDR3 is 15 residues long. Unmatched junction bases numbered 8, after V lost 5 bases and J lost 5 bases. Germline values: CDR1 SGHVS, CDR2 FQNEAQ.